These 30 T cell receptor beta chains originate from one sample sequenced in a study of a mutant IDH1 vaccine in newly diagnosed glioma (dated by TCRdb to about 2021). Read against the paper, the sample's time point label means: week 11, during vaccination. Each vaccine dose, consisting of 300 ug of a 20-mer mutant IDH1 peptide in Montanide, was administered subcutaneously with topical imiquimod. Library prep was done by the immunoSEQ multiplex PCR assay. The immuneACCESS repertoire file appears here via TCRdb, limited to in-frame rearrangements. These files lack a portion of the clones; in checked studies, under half of the deficit traces to unresolved V genes, and the cause of the others is not known. A total of about 32,000 clones appear in this sample, roughly three quarters of them only once. Of the sample, around 26% is held by the ten largest clones. What these receptors recognize is not known.

Sequences were derived from PBMCs, sampled from a glioma patient whose treatment included an IDH1 peptide vaccine. These TCRs come from a man under 40 with glioma.

CDR3 in amino acids: CAWSVRRTDYGYTF. The CDR3 coding sequence is TGTGCCTGGAGTGTAAGGAGGACGGACTATGGCTACACCTTC. The chain employs TRBV30 and TRBJ1-2; no firm D call. The CDR3 consists of 14 residues. The germline V and J ends were trimmed by 0 bases and 3 bases, with 11 bases remaining between them. CDR1 is GTSNPN, CDR2 SVGIG, per germline (reference sequence).

The chain uses TRBV19 and TRBJ2-1; 11 bases align to TRBD1. J lost 4 bases, V lost 6 bases, and 5 bases had no gene match. Germline-derived CDR1 and CDR2 are LNHDA and SQIVND (reference sequence). The length of the CDR3 is 15 residues. CDR3 amino acids: CASRPGTGGYNEQFF. DNA for the CDR3: TGTGCCAGTAGACCCGGGACAGGGGGTTACAATGAGCAGTTCTTC.

The chain employs TRBV18 and TRBJ1-2; TRBD1 agrees at 7 bases. CDR1 is KGHSH, CDR2 LQKENI, per germline. With 1 base clipped from V and 8 bases from J, the junction kept 13 bases outside the gene matches. The length of the CDR3 is 16 residues. The CDR3 protein is CASSPQWGKGAYGYTF. DNA of the CDR3: TGTGCCAGCTCACCACAGTGGGGAAAGGGGGCGTACGGCTACACCTTC.

The chain employs TRBV14 and TRBJ2-3; the D gene is possibly TRBD1 (6 bases). Germline CDR1 reads SGHDN; CDR2 reads FVKESK. The CDR3 spans 15 residues. Trimming pared 1 base from V and 1 base from J, leaving 9 bases between. The CDR3 loop reads CASSQGRGGTDTQYF. CDR3 DNA: TGTGCCAGCAGCCAAGGCAGGGGTGGCACAGATACGCAGTATTTT.

There are a few counts of this clone. CDR3: CAWSVGPGGNTEAFF. The DNA for the CDR3 is TGTGCCTGGAGTGTAGGTCCAGGGGGGAACACTGAAGCTTTCTTT. This chain connects TRBV30 to TRBJ1-1, with 7 bases fitting TRBD1. V trimming: 0 bases; J trimming: 1 base; junction bases outside the gene matches: 5. Germline V gives CDR1 GTSNPN, CDR2 SVGIG (reference sequence). The CDR3 is 15 residues long.

This chain joins TRBV29-1 and TRBJ1-2, with D possibly being TRBD1 (6 bases). The CDR3 extends over 12 amino acids. From germline, CDR1 is SQVTM and CDR2 ANQGSEA. The V gene lost 5 bases and the J gene lost 7 bases, with 14 bases spanning the gap. In nucleotides, the CDR3 is TGCAGCGTTCCCGGGACACCTTTTGGCTACACCTTC. Translated: CSVPGTPFGYTF. Looking up the rest from reference TRBV29-1 and TRBJ1-2 gives the full variable domain: SAVISQKPSRDICQRGTSLTIQCQVDSQVTMMFWYRQQPGQSLTLIATANQGSEATYESGFVIDKFPISRPNLTFSTLTVSNMSPEDSSIYLCSVPGTPFGYTFGSGTRLTVV.

The chain combines TRBV7-3 with TRBJ1-2; D is undetermined. The germline V gene has CDR1 SGHTA and CDR2 FQGTGA. The CDR3 loop spans 15 amino acids. V was pared by 2 bases and J by 7 bases, with 17 bases between. The CDR3 bases are TGTGCCAGCAGCTTAGATCTCAGTTCGGATGCTGGCTACACCTTC. Amino acids: CASSLDLSSDAGYTF.

The chain links TRBV4-1 to TRBJ2-7; possibly TRBD1 for D (6 bases). Germline assignment: CDR1 MGHRA and CDR2 YSYEKL. The germline V and J ends were trimmed by 0 bases and 0 bases, with 9 bases remaining between them. The CDR3 length is 15 residues. The CDR3 loop reads CASSQDPGASYEQYF. CDR3 bases: TGCGCCAGCAGCCAAGACCCAGGGGCCTCCTACGAGCAGTACTTC.

This clone was seen more than once but under ten times. The V and J genes are TRBV19 and TRBJ1-1; D remains ambiguous. V was trimmed by 0 bases and J by 4 bases, leaving 12 bases between them. CDR1 LNHDA and CDR2 SQIVND come from the germline V gene (reference sequence). The CDR3 has 15 residues. CDR3 residues: CASSIDSGVGTEAFF. The CDR3 nucleotides read TGTGCCAGTAGTATAGATTCCGGGGTAGGCACTGAAGCTTTCTTT.

The chain couples TRBV6-6 to TRBJ1-2; 8 bases fit TRBD1. This CDR3 has 15 residues. The trim removed 5 bases at V and 4 bases at J, leaving 9 bases unmatched. From germline, CDR1 is MNHNY and CDR2 SVGAGI (reference sequence). The CDR3: CASSHPRQGSYGYTF. CDR3 DNA: TGTGCCAGCAGTCACCCCCGACAGGGGTCCTATGGCTACACCTTC.

V is TRBV29-1 and J is TRBJ2-1; D is possibly TRBD1 (6 bases). V was cut by 4 bases and J by 3 bases, with 10 bases left in between. The CDR3 covers 13 residues. Germline lookup yields CDR1 SQVTM and CDR2 ANQGSEA. CDR3 residues: CSVGGTSYNEQFF. The CDR3 DNA is TGCAGCGTTGGAGGGACAAGCTACAATGAGCAGTTCTTC.

This rearrangement joins TRBV7-2 to TRBJ1-4, with no clear D. The CDR3 is made up of 13 amino acids. Germline V lookup: CDR1 SGHTA, CDR2 FQGNSA. Trimming cost V 5 bases and J 8 bases, with 12 bases left between them. Here the CDR3 reads CASSPSLGEKLFF. Here the CDR3 DNA reads TGTGCCAGCAGCCCCTCTTTAGGGGAAAAACTGTTTTTT.

V and J are TRBV10-3 and TRBJ1-5; TRBD1 aligns across 7 bases. V lost 1 base and J lost 5; bases outside the gene matches: 5. This CDR3 is 15 amino acids long. In germline, CDR1 is ENHRY, CDR2 SYGVKD. The CDR3 coding sequence is TGTGCCATCAGTGAGTACAGGGGTCCGGATCAGCCCCAGCATTTT. Protein sequence: CAISEYRGPDQPQHF.

V and J are TRBV29-1 and TRBJ1-2; D not certain. Trimming took off 0 bases at V and 9 bases at J, with 14 bases between the two ends. The germline V gene has CDR1 SQVTM and CDR2 ANQGSEA. This CDR3 spans 13 amino acids. The chain's CDR3 is CSVEDQVTASYTF. DNA of the CDR3: TGCAGCGTTGAAGATCAAGTGACGGCCAGCTACACCTTC.

The CDR3 protein is CSASVGQGGYF. As DNA, the CDR3 is TGCAGTGCTAGCGTTGGGCAGGGAGGGTACTTC. This sequence joins TRBV20-1 and TRBJ2-7, with D possibly TRBD2 on 6 matching bases. The ends were cut back, 3 bases at V and 12 bases at J, with 15 bases in the middle. The germline V gene encodes CDR1 DFQATT and CDR2 SNEGSKA (reference sequence). The CDR3 spans 11 residues.

V is TRBV30 and J is TRBJ2-3; TRBD2 matches 11 bases. The V gene end was trimmed by 3 bases and the J gene end by 5 bases; junction bases not matched to a gene: 7. This CDR3 comprises 15 residues. Looked up from germline, CDR1 is GTSNPN and CDR2 is SVGIG (reference sequence). CDR3 sequence reads: CAWSKTSGNIDTQYF. The CDR3 DNA reads TGTGCCTGGAGCAAGACTAGCGGGAATATAGATACGCAGTATTTT.

V usage is TRBV9 and J usage is TRBJ2-7; tentative D call: TRBD1 (5 bases). Trimming stripped 0 bases from V and 3 bases from J, with 13 bases between. Germline CDR1 is SGDLS and CDR2 is YYNGEE. The CDR3 covers 15 residues. The CDR3 reads CASSVGSGQGYEQYF. The CDR3 nucleotides read TGTGCCAGCAGCGTAGGATCTGGTCAGGGCTACGAGCAGTACTTC.

The rearrangement joins TRBV2 to TRBJ2-1, with D perhaps TRBD2 (6 bases). V was clipped by 6 bases and J by 6 bases, with 15 bases between them. The CDR3 totals 14 residues. From germline, CDR1 is SNHLY and CDR2 FYNNEI. The CDR3 coding sequence is TGTGCCAGCAGCCCCCGACTAGTCGGCAATGAGCAGTTCTTC. It specifies CASSPRLVGNEQFF.

The chain combines TRBV27 with TRBJ2-1; TRBD2 might be the D (6 bases). The germline V and J ends were trimmed by 8 bases and 5 bases, with 16 bases remaining between them. Looked up from germline, CDR1 is MNHEY and CDR2 is SMNVEV (reference sequence). The CDR3 extends over 14 amino acids. CDR3 region: CASATGTENNEQFF. The CDR3 coding sequence is TGTGCCAGCGCCACCGGGACTGAGAACAATGAGCAGTTCTTC.

The V gene is TRBV7-2, the J gene TRBJ1-5, with D hard to call. Looked up from germline, CDR1 is SGHTA and CDR2 is FQGNSA. The CDR3 covers 15 residues. The V end lost 1 base, the J end lost 1 base, and 8 bases lay between the germline ends. CDR3 sequence (DNA): TGTGCCAGCAGCTTAGAAGGTCAGAGCAATCAGCCCCAGCATTTT. It codes for CASSLEGQSNQPQHF. Combining the CDR3 with reference TRBV7-2 and TRBJ1-5 gives the whole variable domain GAGVSQSPSNKVTEKGKDVELRCDPISGHTALYWYRQSLGQGLEFLIYFQGNSAPDKSGLPSDRFSAERTGGSVSTLTIQRTQQEDSAVYLCASSLEGQSNQPQHFGDGTRLSIL.

The genes are TRBV27 and TRBJ1-5, with D possibly matching TRBD1 (6 bases). V was trimmed by 3 bases and J by 3 bases, leaving 15 bases between them. In germline, CDR1 is MNHEY, CDR2 SMNVEV (reference sequence). CDR3 size: 16 residues. CDR3 residues: CASSLSQQGYNQPQHF. In nucleotides, the CDR3 is TGTGCCAGCAGTTTGAGTCAACAGGGCTACAATCAGCCCCAGCATTTT.

The V call is TRBV2, the J call TRBJ1-4; D is uncertain. The germline CDR1 and CDR2 sequences are SNHLY and FYNNEI. The CDR3 covers 14 residues. V lost 7 bases and J lost 5, with 14 bases in between. The CDR3 region has the DNA TGTGCCAGCACAAGGTCTGCAGCAAATGAAAAACTGTTTTTT. This translates into CASTRSAANEKLFF.

CDR3 amino acids: CASITGVSNQPQHF. CDR3 DNA sequence: TGTGCCAGCATAACGGGAGTTAGCAATCAGCCCCAGCATTTT. The rearrangement joins TRBV6-1 to TRBJ1-5; D uncertain. V was shortened by 7 bases and J by 0 bases, with 10 bases between the two germline ends. The CDR3 totals 14 residues. Germline V lookup: CDR1 MNHNS, CDR2 SASEGT.

The rearrangement links TRBV10-1 to TRBJ2-1; D is unresolved. Germline CDR1 and CDR2: WNHNN and SYGVQD (reference sequence). The CDR3 length is 14 residues. V was shortened by 3 bases and J by 4 bases, with 10 bases between the two germline ends. In DNA form, the CDR3 reads TGCGCCAGCAGTGAAGTCCCGGATTACAATGAGCAGTTCTTC. It encodes CASSEVPDYNEQFF.

The chain combines TRBV9 with TRBJ2-1; 10 bases are shared with TRBD2. Germline V gene lookup returns CDR1 SGDLS and CDR2 YYNGEE. The CDR3 runs to 15 residues. J lost 6 bases, V lost 1 base, and 4 bases had no gene match. The CDR3 DNA reads TGTGCCAGCAGCGTAAAGCGGGGGGGCCTCAATGAGCAGTTCTTC. Amino acids: CASSVKRGGLNEQFF.

The rearrangement uses TRBV29-1 and TRBJ1-5; D is uncertain. The CDR3 has 13 amino acids. V shed 2 bases and J shed 9 bases, with 14 bases lying between them. CDR1 and CDR2 from the germline V gene are SQVTM and ANQGSEA. This CDR3 reads CSVEWPPGGPQHF. CDR3 coding DNA: TGCAGCGTTGAATGGCCCCCGGGAGGGCCCCAGCATTTT.

J is TRBJ1-2 and V is TRBV5-1; unclear D gene. The CDR3 contains 14 residues. Germline CDR1 reads SGHRS; CDR2 reads YFSETQ. The V and J ends lost 4 bases and 8 bases respectively, with 18 bases between them. The CDR3 nucleotides read TGCGCCAGCAGCCCTTGGTCAAGTCCTTTGGGCTACACCTTC. Its protein is CASSPWSSPLGYTF.

The rearrangement uses TRBV2 and TRBJ2-2, with D possibly TRBD2 on 6 matching bases. Trimming removed 6 bases from V and 1 base from J, with 15 bases in between. CDR3 length equals 16 residues. Germline V gene lookup returns CDR1 SNHLY and CDR2 FYNNEI. The CDR3 here is CASRAAGLRNTGELFF. CDR3 DNA sequence: TGTGCCAGCAGAGCGGCGGGACTCCGGAACACCGGGGAGCTGTTTTTT.

A few counts support this clone. The rearrangement links TRBV9 to TRBJ2-3, with 13 bases matching TRBD2. This CDR3 spans 16 amino acids. Germline V gene sequence: CDR1 SGDLS, CDR2 YYNGEE. The junction had 6 bases not matched to a gene; V was cut back by 4 bases and J by 4 bases. The CDR3 nucleotides read TGTGCCAGCAGCAAAATACTAGCGGGGGGGGCAGATACGCAGTATTTT. The encoded protein is CASSKILAGGADTQYF. The variable domain in full, completed from reference TRBV9 and TRBJ2-3, reads DSGVTQTPKHLITATGQRVTLRCSPRSGDLSVYWYQQSLDQGLQFLIQYYNGEERAKGNILERFSAQQFPDLHSELNLSSLELGDSALYFCASSKILAGGADTQYFGPGTRLTVL.

The gene calls are TRBV5-1 and TRBJ1-4; tentatively, D is TRBD1 (5 bases). This CDR3 comprises 15 residues. Germline assignment: CDR1 SGHRS and CDR2 YFSETQ. V lost 2 bases and J lost 4, with 12 bases in between. Written as DNA, the CDR3 is TGCGCCAGCAGCTTTTTCGCGGGGGATAATGAAAAACTGTTTTTT. Encoded protein: CASSFFAGDNEKLFF.